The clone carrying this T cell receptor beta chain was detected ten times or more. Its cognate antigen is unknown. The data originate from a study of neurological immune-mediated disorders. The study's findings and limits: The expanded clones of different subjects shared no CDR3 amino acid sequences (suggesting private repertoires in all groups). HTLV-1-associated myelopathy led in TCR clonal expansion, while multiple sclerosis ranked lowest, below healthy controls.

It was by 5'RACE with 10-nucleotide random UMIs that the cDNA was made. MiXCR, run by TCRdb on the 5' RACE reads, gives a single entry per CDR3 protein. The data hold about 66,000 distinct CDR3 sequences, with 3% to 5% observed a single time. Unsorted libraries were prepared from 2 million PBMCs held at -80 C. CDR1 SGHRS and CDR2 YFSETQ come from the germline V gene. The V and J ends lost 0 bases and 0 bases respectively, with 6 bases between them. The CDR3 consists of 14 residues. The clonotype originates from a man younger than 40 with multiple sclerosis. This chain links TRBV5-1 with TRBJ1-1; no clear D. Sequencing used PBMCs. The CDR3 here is CASSLDGMNTEAFF. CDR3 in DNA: TGCGCCAGCAGCTTGGATGGGATGAACACTGAAGCTTTCTTT.